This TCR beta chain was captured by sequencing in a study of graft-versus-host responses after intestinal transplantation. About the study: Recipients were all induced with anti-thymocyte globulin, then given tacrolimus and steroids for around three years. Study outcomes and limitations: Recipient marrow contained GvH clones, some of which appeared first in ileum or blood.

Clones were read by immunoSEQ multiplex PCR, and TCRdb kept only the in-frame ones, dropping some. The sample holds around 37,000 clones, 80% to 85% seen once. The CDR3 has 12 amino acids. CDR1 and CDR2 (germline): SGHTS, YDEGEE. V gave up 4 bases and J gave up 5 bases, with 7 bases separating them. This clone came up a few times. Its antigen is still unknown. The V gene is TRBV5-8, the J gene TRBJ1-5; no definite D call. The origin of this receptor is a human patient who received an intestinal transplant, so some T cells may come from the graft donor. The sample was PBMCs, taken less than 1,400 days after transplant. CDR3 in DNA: TGTGCCAGCAGCCCCAGTTATCAGCCCCAGCATTTT. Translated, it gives CASSPSYQPQHF.